Here is one T cell receptor (beta chain) with its context. The source of the sample is a study of blood T cell repertoires in COVID-19. Sequenced by immunoSEQ multiplex PCR; TCRdb stores in-frame clones only, minus some. The table records about 180,000 clones, 70% to 90% of them present only once. The clonotype was recovered from a man aged 65-85 years with active or convalescent COVID-19. The source material was peripheral blood.

In nucleotides, the CDR3 is TGTGCCAGCAGTGCTCGTTCCGGGTCTGGCTACACCTTC. It translates to CASSARSGSGYTF. V usage is TRBV27 and J usage is TRBJ1-2; D is ambiguous. Germline CDR1 is MNHEY and CDR2 is SMNVEV (reference sequence). Trimming stripped 5 bases from V and 7 bases from J, with 14 bases between. The CDR3 totals 13 residues.